Below are 2 T cell receptor beta chains sequenced from a single sample in a study of memory CD4+ T cells and cytomegalovirus serostatus. The sort gate was single viable CD3+CD4+CD8-CD45RO+ cells for memory CD4+ T cells. Assay: immunoSEQ multiplex PCR; the TCRdb copy retains only in-frame clones and omits some. The table records approximately 46,000 clones, about three quarters of them present only once. The specimen was memory CD4+ T cells from blood. These TCRs come from an adult in good health and CMV-seronegative.

This clone was observed a few times. Here the CDR3 reads CATSRDKGNSLPYEQYF. The CDR3 nucleotides read TGTGCCACCAGCAGAGATAAGGGGAACTCTCTACCCTACGAGCAGTACTTC. J is TRBJ2-7 and V is TRBV15, with D maybe TRBD1 (5 bases). The CDR3 runs to 17 residues. Deletions cut 0 bases from V and 2 bases from J, with 17 bases between. CDR1 LNHNV and CDR2 YYDKDF come from the germline V gene (reference sequence).

This sequence joins TRBV19 and TRBJ1-1, with a possible D match to TRBD1 (5 bases). The ends were cut back, 3 bases at V and 6 bases at J, with 17 bases in the middle. The CDR3 has 15 residues. Germline V CDR1 and CDR2: LNHDA, SQIVND (reference sequence). Here the CDR3 reads CASSISIPRDAEAFF. As DNA, the CDR3 is TGTGCCAGTAGTATCAGTATCCCCAGGGACGCTGAAGCTTTCTTT.